This T cell receptor (beta chain) was observed in a study of OX40 agonist ivuxolimab in advanced cancers. General study findings and limits: Nonresponders, in some cases, also had low normalized T-cell clonal expansion. Expanded clones were, on average, more numerous among CD8+ T cells than CD4+. At 0.1-3.0 mg/kg, partial responders had clonal expansion among the lowest observed. Determination of antigen specificity was not performed for the expanded peripheral T cells.

Regarding this clone: What it recognizes is unknown.

The length of the CDR3 is 13 residues. With 1 base removed from V and 10 bases from J, the gap between germline ends came to 14 bases. The V gene's germline CDR1 is SGHRS and CDR2 YFSETQ. The assay was immunoSEQ multiplex PCR, and TCRdb's table has in-frame clones only and misses some. In the table there are approximately 44,000 clones, around 85% of which are singletons. The V call is TRBV5-1, the J call TRBJ2-5; D unclear. The TCR originated in an adult with an advanced solid tumor such as melanoma, head and neck, liver or kidney cancer. The sequenced sample was CD4+ or CD8+ T cells sorted from blood, obtained in a trial of the OX40 agonist ivuxolimab. In nucleotides, the CDR3 is TGCGCCAGCAGCTTGTCTCGGCGGAGCCACCAGTACTTC. Translated: CASSLSRRSHQYF.